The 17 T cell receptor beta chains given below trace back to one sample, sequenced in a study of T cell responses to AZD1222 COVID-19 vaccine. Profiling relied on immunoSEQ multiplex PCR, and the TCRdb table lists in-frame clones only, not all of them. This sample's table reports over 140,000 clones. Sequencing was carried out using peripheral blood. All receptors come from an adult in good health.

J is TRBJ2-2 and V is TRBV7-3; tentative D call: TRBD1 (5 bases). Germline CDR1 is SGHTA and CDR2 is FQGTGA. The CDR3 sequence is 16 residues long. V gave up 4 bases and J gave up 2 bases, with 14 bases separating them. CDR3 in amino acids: CASSSTTRDNTGELFF. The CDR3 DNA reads TGTGCCAGCAGCTCCACAACCAGGGATAACACCGGGGAGCTGTTTTTT. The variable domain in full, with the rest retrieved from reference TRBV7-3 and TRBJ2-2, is GAGVSQTPSNKVTEKGKYVELRCDPISGHTALYWYRQSLGQGPEFLIYFQGTGAADDSGLPNDRFFAVRPEGSVSTLKIQRTERGDSAVYLCASSSTTRDNTGELFFGEGSRLTVL.

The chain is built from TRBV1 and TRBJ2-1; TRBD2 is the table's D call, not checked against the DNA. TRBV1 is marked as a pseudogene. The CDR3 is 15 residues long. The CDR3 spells CTSRRLAGEYNEQFF. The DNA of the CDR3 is TGCACCAGCCGCCGACTAGCGGGGGAATACAATGAGCAGTTCTTC.

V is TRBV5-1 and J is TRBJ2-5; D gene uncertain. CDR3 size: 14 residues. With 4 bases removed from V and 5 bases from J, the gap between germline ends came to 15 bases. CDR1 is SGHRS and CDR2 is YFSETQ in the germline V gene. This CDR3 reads CASSTGVGQETQYF. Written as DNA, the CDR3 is TGCGCCAGCAGCACTGGTGTAGGGCAGGAGACCCAGTACTTC.

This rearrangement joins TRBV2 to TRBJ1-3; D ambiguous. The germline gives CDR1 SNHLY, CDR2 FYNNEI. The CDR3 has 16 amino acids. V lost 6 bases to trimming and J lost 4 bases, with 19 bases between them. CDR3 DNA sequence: TGTGCCAGCAGCCTGAAGACCCTGGACTACGGAAACACCATATATTTT. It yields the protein CASSLKTLDYGNTIYF.

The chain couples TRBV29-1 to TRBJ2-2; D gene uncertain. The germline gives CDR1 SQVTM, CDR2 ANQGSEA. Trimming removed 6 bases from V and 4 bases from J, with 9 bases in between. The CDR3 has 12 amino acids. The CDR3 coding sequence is TGCAGCGTAATCCCGACCACCGGGGAGCTGTTTTTT. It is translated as CSVIPTTGELFF.

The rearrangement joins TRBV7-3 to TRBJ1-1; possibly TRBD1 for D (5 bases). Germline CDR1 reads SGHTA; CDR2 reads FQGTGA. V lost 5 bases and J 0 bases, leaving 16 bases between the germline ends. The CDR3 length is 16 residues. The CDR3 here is CASSRARRDLNTEAFF. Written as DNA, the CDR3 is TGTGCCAGCAGCCGTGCCAGGAGGGACCTGAACACTGAAGCTTTCTTT.

CDR3 amino acids: CASRPLDRLGNTIYF. CDR3 nucleotides: TGTGCCAGCCGCCCCCTGGACAGGCTTGGAAACACCATATATTTT. The genes are TRBV7-2 and TRBJ1-3, with TRBD1 identical over 7 bases. From germline, CDR1 is SGHTA and CDR2 FQGNSA. V trimming: 8 bases; J trimming: 3 bases; junction bases outside the gene matches: 10. This CDR3 is built from 15 residues.

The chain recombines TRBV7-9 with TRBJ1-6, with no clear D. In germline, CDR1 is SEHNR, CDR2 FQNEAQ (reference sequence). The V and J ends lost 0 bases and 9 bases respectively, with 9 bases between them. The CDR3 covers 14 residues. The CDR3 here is CASSLAGQVSPLHF. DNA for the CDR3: TGTGCCAGCAGCTTAGCTGGGCAGGTTTCACCCCTCCACTTT.

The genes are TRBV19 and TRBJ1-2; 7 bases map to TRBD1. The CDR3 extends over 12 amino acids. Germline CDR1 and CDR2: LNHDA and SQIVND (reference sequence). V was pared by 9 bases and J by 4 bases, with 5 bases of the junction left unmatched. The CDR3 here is CASTGDFYGYTF. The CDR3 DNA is TGTGCCAGCACAGGGGATTTCTATGGCTACACCTTC.

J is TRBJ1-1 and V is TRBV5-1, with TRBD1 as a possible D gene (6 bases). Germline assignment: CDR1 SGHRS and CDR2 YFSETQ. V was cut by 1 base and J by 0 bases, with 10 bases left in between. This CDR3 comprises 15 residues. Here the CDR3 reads CASSLNRDLNTEAFF. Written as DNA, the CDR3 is TGCGCCAGCAGCTTGAACAGGGATCTGAACACTGAAGCTTTCTTT.

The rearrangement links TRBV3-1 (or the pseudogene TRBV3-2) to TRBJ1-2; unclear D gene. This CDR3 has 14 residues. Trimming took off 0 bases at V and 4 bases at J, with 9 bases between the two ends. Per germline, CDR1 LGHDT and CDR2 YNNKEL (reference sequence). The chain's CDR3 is CASSQEPAAYGYTF. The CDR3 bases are TGTGCCAGCAGCCAAGAACCCGCAGCCTATGGCTACACCTTC.

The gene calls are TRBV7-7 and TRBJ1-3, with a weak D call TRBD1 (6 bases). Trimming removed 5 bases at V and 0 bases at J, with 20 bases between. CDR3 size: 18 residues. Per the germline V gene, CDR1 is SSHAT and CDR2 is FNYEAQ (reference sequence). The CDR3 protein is CASSILQGDTSSGNTIYF. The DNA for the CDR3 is TGTGCCAGCAGCATACTACAGGGAGACACGAGCTCTGGAAACACCATATATTTT.

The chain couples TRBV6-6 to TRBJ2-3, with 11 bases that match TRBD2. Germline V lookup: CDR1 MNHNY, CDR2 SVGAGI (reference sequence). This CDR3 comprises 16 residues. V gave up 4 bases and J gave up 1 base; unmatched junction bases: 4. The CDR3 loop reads CASSLTSGGGTDTQYF. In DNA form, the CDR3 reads TGTGCCAGCAGTTTAACTAGCGGGGGCGGCACAGATACGCAGTATTTT.

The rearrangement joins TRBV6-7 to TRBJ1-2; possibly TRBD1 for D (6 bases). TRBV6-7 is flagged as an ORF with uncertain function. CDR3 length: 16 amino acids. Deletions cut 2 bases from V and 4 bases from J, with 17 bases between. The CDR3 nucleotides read TGTGCCAGCAGTTACCGCGGAGGACAGTCCTGCTATGGCTACACCTTC. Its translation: CASSYRGGQSCYGYTF.

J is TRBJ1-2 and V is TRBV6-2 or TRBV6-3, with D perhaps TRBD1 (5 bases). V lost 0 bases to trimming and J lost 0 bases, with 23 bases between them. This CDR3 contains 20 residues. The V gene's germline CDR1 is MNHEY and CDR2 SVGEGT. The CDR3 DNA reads TGTGCCAGCAGTTACTCTACTGGTCCGGGAGAAGGACAATCTAACTATGGCTACACCTTC. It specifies CASSYSTGPGEGQSNYGYTF.

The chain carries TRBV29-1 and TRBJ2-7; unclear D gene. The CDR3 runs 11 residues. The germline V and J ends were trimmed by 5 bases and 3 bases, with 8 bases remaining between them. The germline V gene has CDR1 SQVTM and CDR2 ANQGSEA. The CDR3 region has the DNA TGCAGCGTTCAAAGGGACTACGAGCAGTACTTC. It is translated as CSVQRDYEQYF.

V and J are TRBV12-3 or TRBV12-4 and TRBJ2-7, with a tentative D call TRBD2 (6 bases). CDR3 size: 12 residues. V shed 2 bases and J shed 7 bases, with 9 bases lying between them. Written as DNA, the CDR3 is TGTGCCAGCAGTTTACCCGGACTAGAGCAGTACTTC. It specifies CASSLPGLEQYF.